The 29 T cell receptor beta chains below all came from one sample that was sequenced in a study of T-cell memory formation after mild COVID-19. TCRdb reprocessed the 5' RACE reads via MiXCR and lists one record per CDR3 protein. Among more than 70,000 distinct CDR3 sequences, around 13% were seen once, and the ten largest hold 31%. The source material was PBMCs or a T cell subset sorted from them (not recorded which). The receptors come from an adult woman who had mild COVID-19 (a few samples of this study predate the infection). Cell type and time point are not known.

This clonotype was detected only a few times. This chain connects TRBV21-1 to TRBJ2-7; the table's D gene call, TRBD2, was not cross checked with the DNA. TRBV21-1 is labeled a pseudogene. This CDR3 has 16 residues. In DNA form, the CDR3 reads TGTGCCAGCAGCAAAGTCGGCCTAGCGGGAGGGGGGGAGCAGTACTTC. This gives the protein CASSKVGLAGGGEQYF.

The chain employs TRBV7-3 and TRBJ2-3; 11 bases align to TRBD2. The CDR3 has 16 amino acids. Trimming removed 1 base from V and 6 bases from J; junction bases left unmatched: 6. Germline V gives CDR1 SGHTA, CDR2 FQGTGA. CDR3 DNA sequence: TGTGCCAGCAGCTTAATTAGCGGGGGGGCAACCGATACGCAGTATTTT. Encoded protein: CASSLISGGATDTQYF.

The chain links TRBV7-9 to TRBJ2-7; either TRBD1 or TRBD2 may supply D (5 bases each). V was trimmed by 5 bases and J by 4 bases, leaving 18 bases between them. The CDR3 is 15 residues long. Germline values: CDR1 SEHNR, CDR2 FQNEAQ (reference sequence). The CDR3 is CASSPTGTGPYEQYF. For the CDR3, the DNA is TGTGCCAGCAGCCCTACCGGGACGGGACCGTACGAGCAGTACTTC.

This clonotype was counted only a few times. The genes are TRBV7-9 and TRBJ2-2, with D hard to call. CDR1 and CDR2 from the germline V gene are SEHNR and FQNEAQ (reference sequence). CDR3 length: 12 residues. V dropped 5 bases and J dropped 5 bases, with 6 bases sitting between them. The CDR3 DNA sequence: TGTGCCAGCAGCCACCTTACCGGGGAGCTGTTTTTT. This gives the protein CASSHLTGELFF.

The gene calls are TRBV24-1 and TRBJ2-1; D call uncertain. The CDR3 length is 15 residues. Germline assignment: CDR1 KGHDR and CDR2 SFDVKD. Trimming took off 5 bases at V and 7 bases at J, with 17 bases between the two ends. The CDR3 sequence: CATSAPDAPWNEQFF. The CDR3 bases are TGTGCCACCAGTGCCCCGGACGCCCCTTGGAATGAGCAGTTCTTC.

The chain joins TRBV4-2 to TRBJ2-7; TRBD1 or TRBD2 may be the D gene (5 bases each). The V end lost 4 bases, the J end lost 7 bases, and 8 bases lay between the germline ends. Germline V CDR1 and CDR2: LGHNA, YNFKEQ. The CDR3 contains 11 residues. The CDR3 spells CASSPGAEQYF. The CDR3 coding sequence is TGTGCCAGCAGCCCCGGGGCAGAGCAGTACTTC.

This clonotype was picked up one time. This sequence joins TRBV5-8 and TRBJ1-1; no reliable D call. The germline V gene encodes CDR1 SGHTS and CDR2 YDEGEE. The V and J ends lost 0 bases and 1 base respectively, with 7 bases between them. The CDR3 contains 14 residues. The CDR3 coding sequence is TGTGCCAGCAGCTTGGTGTCAGCGAACACTGAAGCTTTCTTT. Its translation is CASSLVSANTEAFF. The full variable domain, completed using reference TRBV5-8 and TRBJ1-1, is EAGVTQSPTHLIKTRGQQATLRCSPISGHTSVYWYQQALGLGLQFLLWYDEGEERNRGNFPPRFSGRQFPNYSSELNVNALELEDSALYLCASSLVSANTEAFFGQGTRLTVV.

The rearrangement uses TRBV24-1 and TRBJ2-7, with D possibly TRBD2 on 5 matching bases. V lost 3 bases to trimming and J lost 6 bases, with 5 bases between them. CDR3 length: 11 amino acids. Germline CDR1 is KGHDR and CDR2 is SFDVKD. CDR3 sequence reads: CATSDRGEQYF. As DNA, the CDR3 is TGTGCCACCAGTGATCGGGGCGAGCAGTACTTC.

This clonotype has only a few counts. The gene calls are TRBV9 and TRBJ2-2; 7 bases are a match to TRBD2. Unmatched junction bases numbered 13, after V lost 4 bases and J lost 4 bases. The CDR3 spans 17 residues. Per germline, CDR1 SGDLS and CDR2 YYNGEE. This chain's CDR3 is CASSPPSGREGTGELFF. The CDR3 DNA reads TGTGCCAGCAGCCCACCCTCGGGCAGGGAGGGCACCGGGGAGCTGTTTTTT.

The CDR3 DNA sequence: TGCGCCAGCAGCCAACCGGACAGGGCCCATGGCTACACCTTC. Translated, it gives CASSQPDRAHGYTF. The chain employs TRBV4-1 and TRBJ1-2; 8 nucleotides align to TRBD1. Unmatched junction bases numbered 5, after V lost 2 bases and J lost 6 bases. Germline V lookup: CDR1 MGHRA, CDR2 YSYEKL. This CDR3 comprises 14 residues.

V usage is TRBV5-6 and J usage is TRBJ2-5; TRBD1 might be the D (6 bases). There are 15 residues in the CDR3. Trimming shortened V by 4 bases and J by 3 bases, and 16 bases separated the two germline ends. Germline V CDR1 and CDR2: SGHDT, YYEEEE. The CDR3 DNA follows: TGTGCCAGCAGCCATCGTCTCACAGGGAAAGAGACCCAGTACTTC. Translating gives CASSHRLTGKETQYF.

In DNA form, the CDR3 reads TGTGCCAGCACCGGCTGGGAGACCCAGTACTTC. Encoded protein: CASTGWETQYF. The chain has TRBV7-9 and TRBJ2-5; D call uncertain. CDR3 length: 11 amino acids. Per germline, CDR1 SEHNR and CDR2 FQNEAQ (reference sequence). V was cut by 7 bases and J by 5 bases, with 8 bases left in between.

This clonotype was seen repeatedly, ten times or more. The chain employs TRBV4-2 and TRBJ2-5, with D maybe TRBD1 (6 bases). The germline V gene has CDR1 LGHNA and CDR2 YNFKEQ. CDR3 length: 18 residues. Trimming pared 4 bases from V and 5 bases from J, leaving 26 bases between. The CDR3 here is CASSPLRNRAKAGETQYF. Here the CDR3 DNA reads TGTGCCAGCAGCCCCTTGAGGAACAGGGCCAAGGCCGGGGAGACCCAGTACTTC.

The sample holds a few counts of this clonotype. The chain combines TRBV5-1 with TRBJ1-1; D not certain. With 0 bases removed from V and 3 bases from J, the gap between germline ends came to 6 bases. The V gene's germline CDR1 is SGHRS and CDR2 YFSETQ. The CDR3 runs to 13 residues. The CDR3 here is CASSLGGDTEAFF. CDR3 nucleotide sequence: TGCGCCAGCAGCTTGGGTGGTGACACTGAAGCTTTCTTT.

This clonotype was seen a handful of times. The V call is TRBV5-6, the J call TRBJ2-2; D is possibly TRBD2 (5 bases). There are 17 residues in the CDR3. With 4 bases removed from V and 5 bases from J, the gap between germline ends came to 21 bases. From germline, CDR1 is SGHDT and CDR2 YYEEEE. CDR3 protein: CASSPLKWEINTGELFF. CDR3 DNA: TGTGCCAGCAGCCCCCTTAAGTGGGAGATAAATACCGGGGAGCTGTTTTTT.

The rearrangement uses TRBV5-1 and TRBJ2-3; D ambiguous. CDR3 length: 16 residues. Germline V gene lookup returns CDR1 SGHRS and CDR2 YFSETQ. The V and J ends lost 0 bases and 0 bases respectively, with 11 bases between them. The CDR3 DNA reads TGCGCCAGCAGCTTGGCCCGGCAGGAGAGCACAGATACGCAGTATTTT. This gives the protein CASSLARQESTDTQYF.

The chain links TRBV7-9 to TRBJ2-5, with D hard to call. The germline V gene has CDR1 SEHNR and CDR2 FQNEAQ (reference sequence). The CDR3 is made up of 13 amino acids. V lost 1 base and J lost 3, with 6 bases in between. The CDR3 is CASSLVPEETQYF. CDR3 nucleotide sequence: TGTGCCAGCAGCTTAGTTCCGGAAGAGACCCAGTACTTC. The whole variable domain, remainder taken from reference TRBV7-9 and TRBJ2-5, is DTGVSQNPRHKITKRGQNVTFRCDPISEHNRLYWYRQTLGQGPEFLTYFQNEAQLEKSRLLSDRFSAERPKGSFSTLEIQRTEQGDSAMYLCASSLVPEETQYFGPGTRLLVL.

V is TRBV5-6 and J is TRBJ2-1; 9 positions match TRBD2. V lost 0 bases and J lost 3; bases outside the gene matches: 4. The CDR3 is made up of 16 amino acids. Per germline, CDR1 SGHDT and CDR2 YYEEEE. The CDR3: CASSLEGAGGYNEQFF. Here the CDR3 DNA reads TGTGCCAGCAGCTTGGAGGGAGCGGGGGGCTACAATGAGCAGTTCTTC.

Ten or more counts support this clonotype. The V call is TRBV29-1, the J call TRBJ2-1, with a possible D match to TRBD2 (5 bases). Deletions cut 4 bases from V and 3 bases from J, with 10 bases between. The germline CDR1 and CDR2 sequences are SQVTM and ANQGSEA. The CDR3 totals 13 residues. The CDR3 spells CSVGGGDYNEQFF. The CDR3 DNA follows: TGCAGCGTTGGCGGAGGAGACTACAATGAGCAGTTCTTC.

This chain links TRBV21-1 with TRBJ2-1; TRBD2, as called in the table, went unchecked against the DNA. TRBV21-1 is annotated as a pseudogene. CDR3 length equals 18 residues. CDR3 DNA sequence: TGTGCCAGCAGCAAAGATTCAACTAGCGGGAGATATGGCAATGAGCAGTTCTTC. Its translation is CASSKDSTSGRYGNEQFF.

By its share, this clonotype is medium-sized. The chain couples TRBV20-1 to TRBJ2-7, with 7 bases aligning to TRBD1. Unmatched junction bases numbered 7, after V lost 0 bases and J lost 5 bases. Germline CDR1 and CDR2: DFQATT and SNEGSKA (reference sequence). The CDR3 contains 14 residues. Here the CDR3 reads CSARDPGQLHEQYF. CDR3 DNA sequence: TGCAGTGCTAGAGATCCGGGACAGCTCCACGAGCAGTACTTC.

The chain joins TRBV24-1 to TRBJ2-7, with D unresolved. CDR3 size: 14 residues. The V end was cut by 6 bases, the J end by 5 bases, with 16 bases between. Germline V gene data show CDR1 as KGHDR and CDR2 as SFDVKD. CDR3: CATSSRAPQDEQYF. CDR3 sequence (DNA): TGTGCCACCAGTAGCCGGGCCCCTCAGGACGAGCAGTACTTC.

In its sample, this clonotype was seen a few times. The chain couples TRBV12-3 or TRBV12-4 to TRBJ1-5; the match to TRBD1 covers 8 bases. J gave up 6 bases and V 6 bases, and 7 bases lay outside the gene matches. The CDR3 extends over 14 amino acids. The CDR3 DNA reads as TGTGCCAGCAGCCTGACAGGGGAAGGTCAGCCCCAGCATTTT. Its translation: CASSLTGEGQPQHF.

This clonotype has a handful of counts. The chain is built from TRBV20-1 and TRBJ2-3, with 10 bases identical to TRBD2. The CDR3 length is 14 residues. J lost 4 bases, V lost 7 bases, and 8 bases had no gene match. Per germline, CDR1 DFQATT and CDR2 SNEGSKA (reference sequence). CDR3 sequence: CSVEAGGPADTQYF. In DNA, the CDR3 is TGCAGTGTCGAAGCGGGGGGGCCCGCAGATACGCAGTATTTT.

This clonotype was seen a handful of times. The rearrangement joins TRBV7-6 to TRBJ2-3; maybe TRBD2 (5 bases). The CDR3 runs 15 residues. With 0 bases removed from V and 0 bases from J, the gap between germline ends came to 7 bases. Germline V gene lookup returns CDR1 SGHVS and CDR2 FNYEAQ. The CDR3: CASSLAGESTDTQYF. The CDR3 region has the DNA TGTGCCAGCAGCTTAGCGGGAGAGAGCACAGATACGCAGTATTTT.

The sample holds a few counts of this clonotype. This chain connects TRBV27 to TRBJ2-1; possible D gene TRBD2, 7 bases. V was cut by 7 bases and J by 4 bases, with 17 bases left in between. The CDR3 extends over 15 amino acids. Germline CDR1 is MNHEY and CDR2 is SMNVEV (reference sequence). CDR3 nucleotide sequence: TGTGCCAGCACCGCCGGGGGGAGGGGGTACAATGAGCAGTTCTTC. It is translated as CASTAGGRGYNEQFF.

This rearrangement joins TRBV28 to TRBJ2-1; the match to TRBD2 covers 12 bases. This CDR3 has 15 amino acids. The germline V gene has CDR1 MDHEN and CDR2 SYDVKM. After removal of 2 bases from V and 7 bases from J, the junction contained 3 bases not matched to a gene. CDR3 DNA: TGTGCCAGCAGTTTAATGCTAGCGGGGGGGAATGAGCAGTTCTTC. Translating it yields CASSLMLAGGNEQFF.

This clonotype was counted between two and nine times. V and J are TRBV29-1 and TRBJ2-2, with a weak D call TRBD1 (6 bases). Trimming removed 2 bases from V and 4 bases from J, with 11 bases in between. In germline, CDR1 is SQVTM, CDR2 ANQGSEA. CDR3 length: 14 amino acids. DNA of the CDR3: TGCAGCGTTGAAAGGCCAGGGGTCACCGGGGAGCTGTTTTTT. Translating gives CSVERPGVTGELFF.

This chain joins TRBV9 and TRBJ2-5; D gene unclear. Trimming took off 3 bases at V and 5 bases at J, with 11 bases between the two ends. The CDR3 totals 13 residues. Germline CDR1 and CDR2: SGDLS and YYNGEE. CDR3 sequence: CASSGEGRETQYF. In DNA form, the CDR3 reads TGTGCCAGCAGCGGGGAAGGTCGGGAGACCCAGTACTTC.